The 30 T cell receptor beta chains below were found in one sample sequenced in a study of beta chain features in type 1 diabetes. Study results and caveats: People with Type 1 diabetes carried modestly yet significantly shorter TCRB CDR3s in all four CD4+ subsets.

Sequencing targeted expressed TCRB transcripts, as all isolated RNA had been reverse transcribed. Generated by immunoSEQ multiplex PCR, the TCRdb table keeps only in-frame clones and is missing some. Of 600,000 to 750,000 clones listed, 9.5% to 15% are singletons. For these receptors, no antigen is known. The sequenced sample consisted of naive CD4+ T cells from blood. Receptors were obtained from a man aged 30 to 39 with type 1 diabetes.

This clone was seen only a few times. The J gene is TRBJ2-3, the V gene TRBV10-3; 10 positions agree with TRBD2. Germline lookup yields CDR1 ENHRY and CDR2 SYGVKD. Trimming removed 7 bases from V and 3 bases from J; junction bases left unmatched: 7. The CDR3 loop spans 15 amino acids. The CDR3 loop is CAITRTSGSTDTQYF. CDR3 nucleotides: TGTGCCATCACCCGGACTAGCGGTAGTACAGATACGCAGTATTTT.

This clone turned up a few times. The CDR3 loop is CASSQAHGTAYEELFF. In DNA, the CDR3 is TGCGCCAGCAGCCAAGCGCACGGGACGGCCTACGAGGAGCTGTTTTTT. J is TRBJ2-2 and V is TRBV4-1, with D tentatively TRBD1 or TRBD2 (5 bases each). The V and J ends lost 1 base and 10 bases respectively, with 19 bases between them. The germline V gene encodes CDR1 MGHRA and CDR2 YSYEKL. The CDR3 has 16 residues.

This clone was recorded a few times. Here the CDR3 DNA reads TGTGCCACCAGCAGAGATCTGGGGCGGAACGAAGAGACCCAGTACTTC. It codes for CATSRDLGRNEETQYF. The chain employs TRBV15 and TRBJ2-5, with a weak D call TRBD1 (5 bases). The CDR3 totals 16 residues. Trimming stripped 0 bases from V and 3 bases from J, with 14 bases between. Germline assignment: CDR1 LNHNV and CDR2 YYDKDF (reference sequence).

In its sample, this clone was seen a few times. The rearrangement links TRBV19 to TRBJ2-1, with D maybe TRBD2 (5 bases). Germline loops: CDR1 LNHDA, CDR2 SQIVND (reference sequence). CDR3 length equals 16 residues. The V and J ends lost 6 bases and 4 bases respectively, with 19 bases between them. This CDR3 is CASRLRAAAPYNEQFF. CDR3 in DNA: TGTGCCAGTAGGTTGAGGGCGGCAGCTCCGTACAATGAGCAGTTCTTC.

The V call is TRBV11-2, the J call TRBJ2-7; D is perhaps TRBD1 (6 bases). V dropped 5 bases and J dropped 3 bases, with 17 bases sitting between them. This CDR3 has 15 amino acids. In germline, CDR1 is SGHAT, CDR2 FQNNGV. The CDR3 protein is CASSPTRGRVYEQYF. DNA for the CDR3: TGTGCCAGCAGCCCCACCAGGGGCAGGGTCTACGAGCAGTACTTC.

The chain uses TRBV19 and TRBJ1-1, with D perhaps TRBD1 (5 bases). Looked up from germline, CDR1 is LNHDA and CDR2 is SQIVND (reference sequence). V lost 8 bases and J lost 8, with 6 bases in between. This CDR3 is 9 amino acids long. CDR3 in DNA: TGTGCCAGTGGGACCGAAGCTTTCTTT. Translated: CASGTEAFF.

The J gene is TRBJ1-5, the V gene TRBV4-3, with a possible D match to TRBD1 (5 bases). Germline V gene data show CDR1 as LGHNA and CDR2 as YSLEER. With 0 bases removed from V and 2 bases from J, the gap between germline ends came to 11 bases. The CDR3 covers 16 residues. This chain's CDR3 is CASSQDQGTGNQPQHF. CDR3 DNA: TGCGCCAGCAGCCAAGACCAGGGAACGGGCAATCAGCCCCAGCATTTT.

This clone was counted only a few times. This chain uses TRBV19 with TRBJ2-3; the match to TRBD2 covers 10 bases. This CDR3 is built from 16 residues. In germline, CDR1 is LNHDA, CDR2 SQIVND (reference sequence). With V trimmed by 5 bases and J by 2 bases, 7 bases remained unmatched. CDR3 sequence (DNA): TGTGCCAGTAGTGGCCGACTAGCGGGTGACACAGATACGCAGTATTTT. This encodes CASSGRLAGDTDTQYF.

This clone was recorded a few times. The chain couples TRBV11-2 to TRBJ2-3; the D is unclear. From germline, CDR1 is SGHAT and CDR2 FQNNGV. This CDR3 is 14 amino acids long. V lost 6 bases and J lost 2, with 12 bases in between. The CDR3 bases are TGTGCCAGCAGGACCCATGGCTACACAGATACGCAGTATTTT. Encoded protein: CASRTHGYTDTQYF. Supplemented by reference TRBV11-2 and TRBJ2-3, the full variable domain reads EAGVAQSPRYKIIEKRQSVAFWCNPISGHATLYWYQQILGQGPKLLIQFQNNGVVDDSQLPKDRFSAERLKGVDSTLKIQPAKLEDSAVYLCASRTHGYTDTQYFGPGTRLTVL.

The chain employs TRBV5-1 and TRBJ1-3; 7 bases agree with TRBD1. CDR1 is SGHRS and CDR2 is YFSETQ in the germline V gene. With V trimmed by 2 bases and J by 6 bases, 5 bases remained unmatched. The length of the CDR3 is 14 residues. The CDR3 region is CASSFKGAENTIYF. The CDR3 nucleotides read TGCGCCAGCAGCTTCAAGGGGGCCGAAAACACCATATATTTT.

This clone came up a few times. The chain combines TRBV6-5 with TRBJ2-3; tentatively, D is TRBD2 (6 bases). This CDR3 region has 15 residues. Per germline, CDR1 MNHEY and CDR2 SVGAGI. The V and J ends lost 6 bases and 1 base respectively, with 14 bases between them. CDR3 DNA: TGTGCCAGCAGGAGACGGGGGTTCGGCACAGATACGCAGTATTTT. Its translation is CASRRRGFGTDTQYF.

The chain links TRBV29-1 to TRBJ1-1, with unresolved D. From germline, CDR1 is SQVTM and CDR2 ANQGSEA. The V end lost 7 bases, the J end lost 6 bases, and 9 bases lay between the germline ends. The CDR3 covers 10 residues. This chain's CDR3 is CSGLSAEAFF. The CDR3 DNA follows: TGCAGCGGGTTGTCAGCTGAAGCTTTCTTT.

This clone was found a few times. This chain links TRBV6-5 with TRBJ2-5; a possible D gene is TRBD1 (6 bases). Between the trimmed V and J ends, which lost 5 bases and 0 bases, there was a span of 10 bases. The CDR3 is made up of 14 amino acids. Germline assignment: CDR1 MNHEY and CDR2 SVGAGI. Here the CDR3 reads CASSRGQYQETQYF. As DNA, the CDR3 is TGTGCCAGCAGTAGAGGACAGTACCAAGAGACCCAGTACTTC.

The chain uses TRBV6-5 and TRBJ1-4; a weak D match, TRBD1 (6 bases). CDR3 length: 15 residues. The germline CDR1 and CDR2 sequences are MNHEY and SVGAGI. The ends were cut back, 2 bases at V and 8 bases at J, with 15 bases in the middle. The CDR3 DNA reads as TGTGCCAGCAGTTACGGCAGGGGAGCTCGGGAAAAACTGTTTTTT. Its translation: CASSYGRGAREKLFF.

CDR3 nucleotides: TGTGCCAGCAGCTTAGCGAATCGGCGGGAGACGTATGGCTACACCTTC. It encodes CASSLANRRETYGYTF. The chain uses TRBV11-2 and TRBJ1-2; the D is unclear. V dropped 1 base and J dropped 5 bases, with 17 bases sitting between them. This CDR3 is 16 amino acids long. Germline V gene lookup returns CDR1 SGHAT and CDR2 FQNNGV.

The V gene is TRBV9, the J gene TRBJ1-5; possible D gene TRBD1, 5 bases. The CDR3 length is 15 residues. The V end lost 3 bases, the J end lost 1 base, and 11 bases lay between the germline ends. Germline V lookup: CDR1 SGDLS, CDR2 YYNGEE. CDR3 region: CASSAEGYSNQPQHF. The CDR3, as DNA: TGTGCCAGCAGCGCGGAGGGGTACAGCAATCAGCCCCAGCATTTT. Combining the CDR3 with reference TRBV9 and TRBJ1-5 gives the whole variable domain DSGVTQTPKHLITATGQRVTLRCSPRSGDLSVYWYQQSLDQGLQFLIQYYNGEERAKGNILERFSAQQFPDLHSELNLSSLELGDSALYFCASSAEGYSNQPQHFGDGTRLSIL.

This clone was seen only a few times. The genes are TRBV4-3 and TRBJ2-7; 7 bases agree with TRBD1. V was pared by 3 bases and J by 2 bases, with 4 bases of the junction left unmatched. This CDR3 contains 14 residues. Germline V gene lookup returns CDR1 LGHNA and CDR2 YSLEER. The CDR3 sequence: CASSHRQGAYEQYF. CDR3 in DNA: TGCGCCAGCAGCCACCGACAGGGAGCCTACGAGCAGTACTTC.

The CDR3 DNA sequence: TGTGCCAGCAGCCTGGGACAGGGCAGCAATGAGCAGTTCTTC. Its protein is CASSLGQGSNEQFF. The rearrangement uses TRBV28 and TRBJ2-1, with 9 bases aligning to TRBD1. V was clipped by 6 bases and J by 6 bases; unmatched bases: 6. This CDR3 contains 14 residues. Germline V gene data show CDR1 as MDHEN and CDR2 as SYDVKM.

The chain carries TRBV19 and TRBJ2-7; TRBD1 aligns across 9 bases. V was pared by 9 bases and J by 5 bases, with 17 bases of the junction left unmatched. The CDR3 sequence is 16 residues long. Germline V gene lookup returns CDR1 LNHDA and CDR2 SQIVND (reference sequence). This CDR3 reads CASAPKQGANLNEQYF. As DNA, the CDR3 is TGTGCCAGCGCCCCTAAACAGGGGGCGAACCTGAACGAGCAGTACTTC.

This chain connects TRBV30 to TRBJ1-6; 10 bases line up with TRBD1. With V trimmed by 1 base and J by 8 bases, 2 bases remained unmatched. This CDR3 contains 14 residues. Germline CDR1 reads GTSNPN; CDR2 reads SVGIG (reference sequence). The CDR3 coding sequence is TGTGCCTGGAGTGCCGGGACAGGGGATTCACCCCTCCACTTT. Its protein is CAWSAGTGDSPLHF. Supplemented by reference TRBV30 and TRBJ1-6, the full variable domain reads SQTIHQWPATLVQPVGSPLSLECTVEGTSNPNLYWYRQAAGRGLQLLFYSVGIGQISSEVPQNLSASRPQDRQFILSSKKLLLSDSGFYLCAWSAGTGDSPLHFGNGTRLTVT.

This sequence joins TRBV5-1 and TRBJ1-2; no definite D call. Per the germline V gene, CDR1 is SGHRS and CDR2 is YFSETQ. The germline V and J ends were trimmed by 0 bases and 8 bases, with 8 bases remaining between them. CDR3 length: 12 amino acids. The chain's CDR3 is CASSLASGGYTF. CDR3 DNA: TGCGCCAGCAGCTTGGCCTCGGGCGGCTACACCTTC.

The CDR3 DNA reads as TGCGCCAGCAGCTTTTCCAGGGGGCTTGGAGAGACCCAGTACTTC. This encodes CASSFSRGLGETQYF. The chain is built from TRBV5-1 and TRBJ2-5, with TRBD1 matching over 8 bases. This CDR3 has 15 amino acids. Germline values: CDR1 SGHRS, CDR2 YFSETQ. V gave up 2 bases and J gave up 4 bases; unmatched junction bases: 7.

This clone has just a few counts. V is TRBV7-2 and J is TRBJ2-2; either TRBD1 or TRBD2 may fit D (5 bases each). The CDR3 is made up of 15 amino acids. Germline V gives CDR1 SGHTA, CDR2 FQGNSA. Between the trimmed V and J ends, which lost 5 bases and 2 bases, there was a span of 12 bases. The DNA of the CDR3 is TGTGCCAGCAGCCGTTGGGGGTCCAACACCGGGGAGCTGTTTTTT. Its translation: CASSRWGSNTGELFF. The whole variable domain, remainder taken from reference TRBV7-2 and TRBJ2-2, is GAGVSQSPSNKVTEKGKDVELRCDPISGHTALYWYRQSLGQGLEFLIYFQGNSAPDKSGLPSDRFSAERTGGSVSTLTIQRTQQEDSAVYLCASSRWGSNTGELFFGEGSRLTVL.

On this clone itself: Other DNA variants within this sample encode the same CDR3. The chain has TRBV18 and TRBJ1-2; D is perhaps TRBD1 (6 bases). The germline gives CDR1 KGHSH, CDR2 LQKENI. CDR3 length equals 11 residues. V shed 6 bases and J shed 6 bases, with 8 bases lying between them. The CDR3 DNA reads as TGTGCCAGCTCGCCAGGGGATGGCTACACCTTC. The encoded protein is CASSPGDGYTF.

In its sample, this clone was seen a few times. The gene calls are TRBV18 and TRBJ2-1; tentatively, D is TRBD1 or TRBD2 (6 bases each). This CDR3 contains 13 residues. CDR1 is KGHSH, CDR2 LQKENI, per germline. V was shortened by 8 bases and J by 5 bases, with 13 bases between the two germline ends. CDR3 amino acids: CASGRGVDNEQFF. The CDR3 DNA follows: TGTGCCAGCGGAAGGGGGGTCGACAATGAGCAGTTCTTC.

This clone was seen a handful of times. The chain employs TRBV15 and TRBJ1-2, with 9 bases matching TRBD1. CDR1 and CDR2 from the germline V gene are LNHNV and YYDKDF (reference sequence). The CDR3 is 17 amino acids. Trimming at V came to 1 base and at J to 4 bases, leaving 10 bases not matched to a gene. CDR3 nucleotides: TGTGCCACCAGCAGAGGCTCCGGGACAGGGAAACCCTATGGCTACACCTTC. This translates into CATSRGSGTGKPYGYTF.

This clone was detected a few times. The chain combines TRBV27 with TRBJ1-4, with TRBD1 matching over 8 bases. The CDR3 consists of 14 residues. The J segment lost 7 bases and the V segment lost 6 bases, leaving 7 bases of the junction unmatched. CDR1 and CDR2 from the germline V gene are MNHEY and SMNVEV (reference sequence). CDR3 nucleotide sequence: TGTGCCAGCAGATTGCAGGGGGCAAGTGAAAAACTGTTTTTT. Translation: CASRLQGASEKLFF.

The sample holds a few counts of this clone. The chain joins TRBV7-9 to TRBJ1-4; 10 positions match TRBD1. With V trimmed by 6 bases and J by 8 bases, 6 bases remained unmatched. Germline CDR1 SEHNR, CDR2 FQNEAQ (reference sequence). This CDR3 is 14 amino acids long. The CDR3 protein is CASRSTGGKEKLFF. In DNA form, the CDR3 reads TGTGCCAGCAGGTCGACAGGGGGCAAGGAAAAACTGTTTTTT.

The V call is TRBV7-9, the J call TRBJ1-1, with 7 bases that match TRBD1. Germline V gives CDR1 SEHNR, CDR2 FQNEAQ (reference sequence). The length of the CDR3 is 15 residues. Losses at the gene ends were 7 bases for V and 1 base for J; bases not matched to a gene: 9. In nucleotides, the CDR3 is TGTGCCAGCACCGATCGGGACAGAGGGAACACTGAAGCTTTCTTT. Its translation: CASTDRDRGNTEAFF.

This chain links TRBV2 with TRBJ2-5; D might be TRBD1 (6 bases). Trimming took 4 bases from V and 2 from J, leaving 17 bases between them. Germline lookup yields CDR1 SNHLY and CDR2 FYNNEI. The CDR3 totals 16 residues. CDR3 loop: CASSGPTGWVQETQYF. Here the CDR3 DNA reads TGTGCCAGCAGTGGACCCACAGGGTGGGTACAAGAGACCCAGTACTTC.